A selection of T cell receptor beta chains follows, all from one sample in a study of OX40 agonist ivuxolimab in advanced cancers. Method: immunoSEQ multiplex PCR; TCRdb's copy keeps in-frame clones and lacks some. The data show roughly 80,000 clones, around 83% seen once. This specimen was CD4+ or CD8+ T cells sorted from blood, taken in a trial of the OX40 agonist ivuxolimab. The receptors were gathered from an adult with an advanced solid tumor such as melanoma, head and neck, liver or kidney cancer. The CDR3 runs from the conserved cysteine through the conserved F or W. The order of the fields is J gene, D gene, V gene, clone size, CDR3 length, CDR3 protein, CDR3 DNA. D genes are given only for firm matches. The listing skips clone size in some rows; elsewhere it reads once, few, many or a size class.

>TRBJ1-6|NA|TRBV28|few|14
CASSSRGRASPLHF
TGTGCCAGCAGTAGTAGGGGCAGGGCTTCGCCCCTCCACTTT
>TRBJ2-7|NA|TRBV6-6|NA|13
CASNAGGIYEQYF
TGTGCCAGCAACGCAGGAGGGATTTACGAGCAGTACTTC
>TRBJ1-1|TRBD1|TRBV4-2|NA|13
CASSLAGQVRAFF
TGTGCCAGCAGCTTGGCCGGACAGGTACGAGCTTTCTTT
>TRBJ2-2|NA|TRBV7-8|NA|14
CASSPLWDTGELFF
TGTGCCAGCAGCCCCCTCTGGGACACCGGGGAGCTGTTTTTT
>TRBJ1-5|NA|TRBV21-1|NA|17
CASSKGGGGRSNQPQHF
TGTGCCAGCAGCAAAGGGGGCGGGGGGCGAAGCAATCAGCCCCAGCATTTT
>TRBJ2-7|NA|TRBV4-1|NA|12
CASSQDLYEQYF
TGCGCCAGCAGCCAAGATCTCTACGAGCAGTACTTC
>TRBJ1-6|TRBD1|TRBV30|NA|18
CAWTRDRGAKIYNSPLHF
TGTGCCTGGACCCGGGACAGGGGCGCCAAGATTTATAATTCACCCCTCCACTTT
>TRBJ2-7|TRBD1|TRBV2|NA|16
CASRGDRAIISYEQYF
TGTGCCAGCAGAGGGGACAGGGCAATCATCTCCTACGAGCAGTACTTC
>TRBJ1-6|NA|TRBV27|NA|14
CASSTTVRDSPLHF
TGTGCCAGCAGTACGACAGTACGGGATTCACCCCTCCACTTT
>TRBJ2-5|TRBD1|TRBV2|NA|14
CASNSRGQGGTQYF
TGTGCCAGCAACTCCAGGGGACAGGGTGGGACCCAGTACTTC
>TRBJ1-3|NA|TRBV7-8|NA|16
CASSLAPLGSGNTIYF
TGTGCCAGCAGCTTAGCGCCTCTCGGCTCTGGAAACACCATATATTTT
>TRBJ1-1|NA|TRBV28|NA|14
CASTQQGANTEAFF
TGTGCCAGCACCCAACAAGGGGCGAACACTGAAGCTTTCTTT
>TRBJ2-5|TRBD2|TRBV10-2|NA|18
CASSESLGASGRRKTQYF
TGCGCCAGCAGTGAGTCGCTTGGTGCTAGCGGGAGGCGAAAGACCCAGTACTTC
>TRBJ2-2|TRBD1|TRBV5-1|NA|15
CASSLGDRTTGELFF
TGCGCCAGCAGCTTGGGGGACAGGACCACCGGGGAGCTGTTTTTT
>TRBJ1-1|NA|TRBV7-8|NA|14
CASSLPGGGAEAFF
TGTGCCAGCAGCCTCCCCGGGGGGGGTGCCGAAGCTTTCTTT
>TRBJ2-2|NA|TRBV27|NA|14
CASSSPSGTGELFF
TGTGCCAGCAGTTCACCCTCTGGGACAGGGGAGCTGTTTTTT
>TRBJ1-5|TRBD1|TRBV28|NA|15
CASTSPGQGNQPQHF
TGTGCCAGCACCTCTCCGGGACAGGGCAATCAGCCCCAGCATTTT
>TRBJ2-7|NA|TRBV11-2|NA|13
CASSLSGSYEQYF
TGTGCCAGCAGCTTAAGCGGTTCCTACGAGCAGTACTTC
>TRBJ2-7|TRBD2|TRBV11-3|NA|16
CASSLDRREGIYEQYF
TGTGCCAGCAGCTTAGATCGGAGGGAGGGAATTTACGAGCAGTACTTC
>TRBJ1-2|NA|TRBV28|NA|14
CASSLVKSLRGYTF
TGTGCCAGCAGTTTAGTTAAGTCTCTACGTGGCTACACCTTC
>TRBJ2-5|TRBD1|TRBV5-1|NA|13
CASSMTGRETQYF
TGCGCCAGCAGCATGACAGGGCGAGAGACCCAGTACTTC
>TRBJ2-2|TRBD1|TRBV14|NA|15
CASSAGDRNTGELFF
TGTGCCAGCAGCGCAGGGGACAGGAACACCGGGGAGCTGTTTTTT
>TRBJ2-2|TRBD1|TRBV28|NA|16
CASSLLGTGQSGELFF
TGTGCCAGCAGCCTGCTGGGGACAGGGCAATCCGGGGAGCTGTTTTTT
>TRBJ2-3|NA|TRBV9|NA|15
CASSTSGANTDTQYF
TGTGCCAGCAGCACGTCAGGGGCGAACACAGATACGCAGTATTTT
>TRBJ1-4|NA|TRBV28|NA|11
CASTGGLQLFF
TGTGCCAGCACCGGGGGCTTACAACTGTTTTTT
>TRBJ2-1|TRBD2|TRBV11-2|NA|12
CASSLAGGEQFF
TGTGCCAGCAGCTTAGCGGGGGGAGAGCAGTTCTTC
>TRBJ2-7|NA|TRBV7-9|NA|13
CASSPTVGYEQYF
TGTGCCAGCAGCCCGACAGTTGGCTACGAGCAGTACTTC
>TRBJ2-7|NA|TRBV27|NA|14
CASSYRPPPYEQYF
TGTGCCAGCAGTTACAGACCTCCTCCCTACGAGCAGTACTTC
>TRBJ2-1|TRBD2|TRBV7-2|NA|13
CASSWGGGNEQFF
TGTGCCAGCAGCTGGGGGGGAGGCAATGAGCAGTTCTTC
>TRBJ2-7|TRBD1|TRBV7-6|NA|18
CASSSPGQRTSHTYEQYF
TGTGCCAGCAGCTCTCCGGGACAGCGCACTAGTCACACCTACGAGCAGTACTTC
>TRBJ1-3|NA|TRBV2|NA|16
CASSNSGSGAGNTIYF
TGTGCCAGCAGTAACTCAGGGTCCGGGGCTGGAAACACCATATATTTT
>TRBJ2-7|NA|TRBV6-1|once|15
CASSHRGRGTYEQYF
TGTGCCAGCAGCCATCGTGGTCGGGGGACCTACGAGCAGTACTTC
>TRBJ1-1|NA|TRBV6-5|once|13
CASTLQRGTEAFF
TGTGCCAGCACTCTACAACGGGGGACTGAAGCTTTCTTT
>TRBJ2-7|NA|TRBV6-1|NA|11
CASGSYYEQYF
TGTGCCAGCGGTTCGTACTACGAGCAGTACTTC
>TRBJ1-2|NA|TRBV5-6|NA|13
CASSLATPYGYTF
TGTGCCAGCAGCCTAGCCACGCCCTATGGCTACACCTTC
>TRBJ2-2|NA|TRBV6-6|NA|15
CASRVGPLNTGELFF
TGTGCCAGCAGGGTCGGACCTCTAAACACCGGGGAGCTGTTTTTT
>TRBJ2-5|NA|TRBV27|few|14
CASRGGSGQETQYF
TGTGCCAGCAGAGGGGGGAGTGGCCAAGAGACCCAGTACTTC
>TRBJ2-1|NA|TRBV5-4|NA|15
CASSYEGSSYNEQFF
TGTGCCAGCAGCTATGAGGGGAGCAGCTACAATGAGCAGTTCTTC
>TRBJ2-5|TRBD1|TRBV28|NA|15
CASSRPDRGQETQYF
TGTGCCAGCAGCAGACCAGACAGGGGCCAAGAGACCCAGTACTTC
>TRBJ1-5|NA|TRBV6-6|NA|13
CASSWPGNQPQHF
TGTGCCAGCAGTTGGCCAGGGAATCAGCCCCAGCATTTT
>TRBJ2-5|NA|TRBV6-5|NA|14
CASSPGLNQETQYF
TGTGCCAGCAGTCCCGGTCTCAACCAAGAGACCCAGTACTTC
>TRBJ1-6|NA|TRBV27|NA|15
CASSTPAPGNSPLHF
TGTGCCAGCAGCACCCCGGCCCCGGGCAATTCACCCCTCCACTTT
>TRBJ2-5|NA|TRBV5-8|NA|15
CASSFIYPGRETQYF
TGTGCCAGCAGCTTTATTTACCCTGGGAGGGAGACCCAGTACTTC
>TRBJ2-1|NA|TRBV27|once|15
CASSLWAGIYNEQFF
TGTGCCAGCAGTTTATGGGCAGGCATCTACAATGAGCAGTTCTTC
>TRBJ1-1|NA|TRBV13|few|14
CASRAGPSVLEAFF
TGTGCCAGCAGAGCAGGGCCTAGTGTCCTTGAAGCTTTCTTT
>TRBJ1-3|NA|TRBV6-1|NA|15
CASRLGGGSGNTIYF
TGTGCCAGCAGACTTGGGGGAGGGTCTGGAAACACCATATATTTT
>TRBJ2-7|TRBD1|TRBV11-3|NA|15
CASSLGTGTLYEQYF
TGTGCCAGCAGCTTAGGGACAGGGACTCTCTACGAGCAGTACTTC
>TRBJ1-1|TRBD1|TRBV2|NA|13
CASRGQENTEAFF
TGTGCCAGCAGGGGACAGGAGAACACTGAAGCTTTCTTT